This is a list of T cell receptor beta chains from one sample in a study of cytomegalovirus exposure and HLA in healthy donors. The method was immunoSEQ multiplex PCR; TCRdb's version includes in-frame clones alone and lacks a portion of them. The sample has about 130,000 clones; roughly 82% are singletons. The sequenced sample was PBMCs. The receptors were gathered from a woman aged 60-70 years in good health and CMV-seropositive. Each CDR3 is given with its conserved first and last residue. Fields, in order: V gene, J gene, clone size, D gene, CDR3 DNA, CDR3 protein. The D gene is left open where the match is weak. Size tells how often a clone was seen (once, few, many) or the class of an expanded clone, and some rows leave it out.

V: TRBV7-9
J: TRBJ2-5
size: .
D: TRBD1
DNA: TGTGCCAGCAGCTTGGGGGACAGGGGGCCCTTAGAGACCCAGTACTTC
CDR3: CASSLGDRGPLETQYF

V: TRBV11-3
J: TRBJ2-7
size: .
D: TRBD1
DNA: TGTGCCAGCAGCCTCGGGACAGGGGAATCCTACGAGCAGTACTTC
CDR3: CASSLGTGESYEQYF

V: TRBV2
J: TRBJ1-2
size: .
D: .
DNA: TGTGCCAGCAGTTGGGGGCCCAATGCTGGCTACACCTTC
CDR3: CASSWGPNAGYTF

V: TRBV6-6
J: TRBJ1-5
size: .
D: .
DNA: TGTGCCAGCACCCCCTCAGTGGCATATAGCAATCAGCCCCAGCATTTT
CDR3: CASTPSVAYSNQPQHF

V: TRBV7-7
J: TRBJ1-1
size: few
D: .
DNA: TGTGCTAGCGGCAAGATAATCATAAGACACTTCATGAACACTGAAGCTTTCTTT
CDR3: CASGKIIIRHFMNTEAFF

V: TRBV19
J: TRBJ2-5
size: .
D: TRBD1
DNA: TGTGCCAGTAGTATGGGGGACAGGGGGGCAGAGACCCAGTACTTC
CDR3: CASSMGDRGAETQYF

V: TRBV30
J: TRBJ1-4
size: .
D: .
DNA: TGTGCCGGACTTAGGAGGGGAGTAGAAAAACTGTTTTTT
CDR3: CAGLRRGVEKLFF

V: TRBV15
J: TRBJ2-2
size: once
D: .
DNA: TGTGCCACCAGGAAAACAGGGTCTACCGGGGAGCTGTTTTTT
CDR3: CATRKTGSTGELFF

V: TRBV7-8
J: TRBJ1-4
size: .
D: TRBD1
DNA: TGTGCCAGCAGCTTAAACAGGGGGCGAAGTGAAAAACTGTTTTTT
CDR3: CASSLNRGRSEKLFF

V: TRBV19
J: TRBJ1-2
size: .
D: .
DNA: TGTGCCAGTAGTATGGGTGCGGGGAGGACGAACTATGGCTACACCTTC
CDR3: CASSMGAGRTNYGYTF

V: TRBV9
J: TRBJ1-6
size: .
D: .
DNA: TGTGCCAGCAGCGTGTCTTATAATTCACCCCTCCACTTT
CDR3: CASSVSYNSPLHF

V: TRBV5-1
J: TRBJ2-7
size: .
D: .
DNA: TGCGCCAGCAGCTTGAGTTGGCAGCCGCGGGGACAGCGCTCCTACGAGCAGTACTTC
CDR3: CASSLSWQPRGQRSYEQYF

V: TRBV28
J: TRBJ2-3
size: .
D: TRBD2
DNA: TGTGCCAGCAGTTCGCTAGCGGGAGTTACAGATACGCAGTATTTT
CDR3: CASSSLAGVTDTQYF

V: TRBV5-4
J: TRBJ2-1
size: .
D: .
DNA: TGTGCCAGCAGCTTGTCCCAGGCCTTTTACAATGAGCAGTTCTTC
CDR3: CASSLSQAFYNEQFF

V: TRBV4-3
J: TRBJ2-1
size: .
D: .
DNA: TGCGCCAGCAGCCAAGATAGTGCGGGTTACAATGAGCAGTTCTTC
CDR3: CASSQDSAGYNEQFF

V: TRBV19
J: TRBJ2-7
size: once
D: .
DNA: TGTGCCAGTGGCCAAGGACAGTACGACGAGCAGTACTTC
CDR3: CASGQGQYDEQYF

V: TRBV13
J: TRBJ2-7
size: .
D: TRBD1
DNA: TGTGCCAGCAGCTCGACAGGGGGCTTCAACGAGCAGTACTTC
CDR3: CASSSTGGFNEQYF

V: TRBV5-1
J: TRBJ1-1
size: .
D: .
DNA: TGCGCCAGCAGCGTCGACAGTGGTTACACTGAAGCTTTCTTT
CDR3: CASSVDSGYTEAFF

V: TRBV21-1
J: TRBJ1-3
size: once
D: .
DNA: TGTGCCAGCAGCAAAGAGGGGGACAGGGCCGGAAACACCATATATTTT
CDR3: CASSKEGDRAGNTIYF

V: TRBV10-3
J: TRBJ1-5
size: once
D: TRBD1
DNA: TGTGCCATCAGTGACCCCGGGCAGGGGGCATTTCAGCCCCAGCATTTT
CDR3: CAISDPGQGAFQPQHF

V: TRBV6-1
J: TRBJ2-3
size: .
D: TRBD2
DNA: TGTGCCAGCAGTGACTCCTTAGCGGGAGCAGATACGCAGTATTTT
CDR3: CASSDSLAGADTQYF

V: TRBV21-1
J: TRBJ1-2
size: once
D: .
DNA: TGTGCCAGCAGCAACCCAAAGACAGACTCTATCTATGGCTACACCTTC
CDR3: CASSNPKTDSIYGYTF

V: TRBV7-9
J: TRBJ2-2
size: .
D: .
DNA: TGTGCCAGCAGCCCGCGGGGAGGAGGGGCCGGGGAGCTGTTTTTT
CDR3: CASSPRGGGAGELFF

V: TRBV10-3
J: TRBJ2-7
size: .
D: TRBD1
DNA: TGTGCCATCAGGCCGGGACAGGTGGACGAGCAGTACTTC
CDR3: CAIRPGQVDEQYF

V: TRBV6-6
J: TRBJ1-6
size: .
D: .
DNA: TGTGCCAGCAGTTCGCGGGGGGGCTTCTATAATTCACCCCTCCACTTT
CDR3: CASSSRGGFYNSPLHF

V: TRBV2
J: TRBJ2-5
size: .
D: .
DNA: TGTGCCAGCAGGATTGGGGCCGCGGAGACCCAGTACTTC
CDR3: CASRIGAAETQYF

V: TRBV7-9
J: TRBJ1-3
size: few
D: .
DNA: TGTGCCAGCAGCTCCCGGACAAGCTCTGGAAACACCATATATTTT
CDR3: CASSSRTSSGNTIYF

V: TRBV28
J: TRBJ1-1
size: few
D: TRBD1
DNA: TGTGCCAGCAGCTGGACAGGTTCCATGAACACTGAAGCTTTCTTT
CDR3: CASSWTGSMNTEAFF

V: TRBV7-6
J: TRBJ2-1
size: .
D: TRBD2
DNA: TGTGCCAGCAGCTTAACTTCGCGGGGGGTGCCCTACAATGAGCAGTTCTTC
CDR3: CASSLTSRGVPYNEQFF

V: TRBV5-1
J: TRBJ2-3
size: .
D: .
DNA: TGCGCCAGCAGCTCCGGGACAATCACAGATACGCAGTATTTT
CDR3: CASSSGTITDTQYF

V: TRBV4-1
J: TRBJ2-5
size: .
D: TRBD2
DNA: TGCGCCAGCAGCCAAGGGGGACTAGCGGGGAGAGAGACCCAGTACTTC
CDR3: CASSQGGLAGRETQYF

V: TRBV7-2
J: TRBJ2-3
size: .
D: .
DNA: TGTGCCAGCAGCTTAGAGGGGGGGCTCGCCTCGGATACGCAGTATTTT
CDR3: CASSLEGGLASDTQYF

V: TRBV30
J: TRBJ2-6
size: .
D: TRBD1
DNA: TGTGCCTGGTCTCGGGACAGGACCCCTTCGGGCGGGGCCAACGTCCTGACTTTC
CDR3: CAWSRDRTPSGGANVLTF

V: TRBV7-9
J: TRBJ1-1
size: .
D: .
DNA: TGTGCCAGCAGCTTAGAAGGAGGTGAAGCTTTCTTT
CDR3: CASSLEGGEAFF

V: TRBV5-1
J: TRBJ2-7
size: .
D: .
DNA: TGCGCCAGCACCTTTGGGGGGGCAGCCTACGAGCAGTACTTC
CDR3: CASTFGGAAYEQYF

V: TRBV5-6
J: TRBJ1-3
size: .
D: .
DNA: TGTGCCAGCAGAATACAATCCACGGGTGACTTCGGAAACACCATATATTTT
CDR3: CASRIQSTGDFGNTIYF

V: TRBV5-1
J: TRBJ2-1
size: .
D: .
DNA: TGCGCCAGCAGCTTGGACCCCAGGTCAGGAAGGAATGAGCAGTTCTTC
CDR3: CASSLDPRSGRNEQFF

V: TRBV30
J: TRBJ2-2
size: .
D: TRBD1
DNA: TGTGCCTGGAGTGTGGGACAGGGCCTGTCCGCGAACACCGGGGAGCTGTTTTTT
CDR3: CAWSVGQGLSANTGELFF

V: TRBV7-2
J: TRBJ1-6
size: .
D: TRBD1
DNA: TGTGCCAGCAGCACACCAGGGGGCAATTCACCCCTCCACTTT
CDR3: CASSTPGGNSPLHF

V: TRBV10-3
J: TRBJ2-1
size: .
D: TRBD2
DNA: TGTGCCATAAGCCAGCGGGAGGCAAATGAGCAGTTCTTC
CDR3: CAISQREANEQFF

V: TRBV7-2
J: TRBJ2-6
size: once
D: TRBD2
DNA: TGTGCCAGCAGCCCCGCTGGGGGGGCTGGGGCCAACGTCCTGACTTTC
CDR3: CASSPAGGAGANVLTF

V: TRBV6-5
J: TRBJ1-2
size: .
D: .
DNA: TGTGCCAGCAGTTACTCCACAAACGGGGGCTATGGCTACACCTTC
CDR3: CASSYSTNGGYGYTF

V: TRBV19
J: TRBJ2-2
size: .
D: TRBD1
DNA: TGTGCCAGTAGCAGACAGGGGAACACCGGGGAGCTGTTTTTT
CDR3: CASSRQGNTGELFF

V: TRBV19
J: TRBJ1-5
size: .
D: TRBD1
DNA: TGTGCCAGTAGCAAGGACAGGGGGAGCAATCAGCCCCAGCATTTT
CDR3: CASSKDRGSNQPQHF

V: TRBV4-3
J: TRBJ2-3
size: .
D: TRBD1
DNA: TGCGCCAGCAGCCAGGAAACAGGGGTTAACACAGATACGCAGTATTTT
CDR3: CASSQETGVNTDTQYF

V: TRBV25-1
J: TRBJ1-1
size: .
D: .
DNA: TGTGCCAGCAGCCGAACAGGGTTGAACACTGAAGCTTTCTTT
CDR3: CASSRTGLNTEAFF

V: TRBV5-6
J: TRBJ1-2
size: .
D: TRBD1
DNA: TGTGCCAGCAGCTTGGATATTGGACAGGCCCTCTATGGCTACACCTTC
CDR3: CASSLDIGQALYGYTF

V: TRBV7-3
J: TRBJ2-7
size: .
D: TRBD2
DNA: TGTGCCAGCAGCTTAGACGGGGGGGCACCCTACGAGCAGTACTTC
CDR3: CASSLDGGAPYEQYF

V: TRBV2
J: TRBJ1-3
size: few
D: .
DNA: TGTGCCAGCAGTATTGGCACCTCTGGAAACACCATATATTTT
CDR3: CASSIGTSGNTIYF

V: TRBV6-6
J: TRBJ1-1
size: .
D: TRBD1
DNA: TGTGCCAGCAGAACCGACTGGACAGGGTCGAACACTGAAGCTTTCTTT
CDR3: CASRTDWTGSNTEAFF

V: TRBV30
J: TRBJ1-1
size: .
D: .
DNA: TGTGCCTGGAGTGTACACCTGAACACTGAAGCTTTCTTT
CDR3: CAWSVHLNTEAFF

V: TRBV2
J: TRBJ1-2
size: .
D: .
DNA: TGTGCCAGCAGTGTTAGTGAGGGCCGCTATGGCTACACCTTC
CDR3: CASSVSEGRYGYTF

V: TRBV7-3
J: TRBJ1-2
size: .
D: .
DNA: TGTGCCAGCAGCTTAACAGGGGCGGCTGGCTACACCTTC
CDR3: CASSLTGAAGYTF

V: TRBV29-1
J: TRBJ1-1
size: once
D: .
DNA: TGCAGCCAGACCCGGGGACTCGCTGAAGCTTTCTTT
CDR3: CSQTRGLAEAFF

V: TRBV11-2
J: TRBJ2-7
size: .
D: TRBD2
DNA: TGTGCCAGCAGCTCCTCTTTTAGCGGGAGTCGAGAAGAGCAGTACTTC
CDR3: CASSSSFSGSREEQYF

V: TRBV7-6
J: TRBJ1-2
size: few
D: TRBD1
DNA: TGTGCCAGCAGCTTAGCCCCAGCCGGGACAGGGGGCTCGGGCTATGGCTACACCTTC
CDR3: CASSLAPAGTGGSGYGYTF

V: TRBV6-1
J: TRBJ1-2
size: .
D: .
DNA: TGTGCCAGCAGTGCCGACCCTGTCCGGGCCCTACAGGGAGTGGATGGCTACACCTTC
CDR3: CASSADPVRALQGVDGYTF

V: TRBV6-1
J: TRBJ1-4
size: .
D: .
DNA: TGTGCCAGCAGTGAACTGCGGGGAGGGGCGACTAATGAAAAACTGTTTTTT
CDR3: CASSELRGGATNEKLFF

V: TRBV4-2
J: TRBJ2-1
size: once
D: .
DNA: TGTGCCAGCAGCCAAGATACCAGCTCCTACAATGAGCAGTTCTTC
CDR3: CASSQDTSSYNEQFF

V: TRBV5-5
J: TRBJ2-7
size: once
D: TRBD1
DNA: TGTGCCAGCAGCTTTTCATGGGACAGGGGAAAGAATCCCTACGAGCAGTACTTC
CDR3: CASSFSWDRGKNPYEQYF